Described below is a single T cell receptor (beta chain) sequence and its context. Other DNA sequences in the sample encode the same CDR3. This entry is derived from a study of blood T cell repertoires in COVID-19. Clones were sequenced by immunoSEQ multiplex PCR, and TCRdb holds only the in-frame ones, with some missing. The data hold 150,000 to 200,000 clones, with about 86% observed a single time. Germline CDR1 reads SGHVS; CDR2 reads FQNEAQ. This CDR3 is 11 amino acids long. V was clipped by 5 bases and J by 4 bases, with 3 bases between them. Sequenced: peripheral blood. The chain couples TRBV7-8 to TRBJ2-1; D gene uncertain. The clonotype originates from a man aged 55-75 years with acute or convalescent COVID-19. CDR3 in amino acids: CASSPYNEQFF. As DNA, the CDR3 is TGTGCCAGCAGCCCTTACAATGAGCAGTTCTTC.